This TCR beta chain was found in a study of T-cell reconstitution after alpha-beta-depleted transplantation in children. This clonotype has ten or more counts. The junction departs from germline at one end; a sequencing error may be responsible. Unique molecular identifiers were used in preparing the TCRbeta library. MiXCR was run by TCRdb on the PCR reads, yielding one entry per CDR3 protein. The repertoire consists of about 1,000,000 distinct CDR3 sequences, with less than 30% occurring once and the leading ten covering 28%. CDR1 is MNHEY and CDR2 is SMNVEV in the germline V gene (reference sequence). The CDR3 consists of 12 residues.

The sequence was obtained from a boy younger than two who had a stem cell transplant for SCID, so the T cells may come from the graft donor. The specimen comprised PBMCs, mostly from graft donor cells, sampled 360 days after TCRalphabeta/CD19-depleted stem cell transplant. The V and J genes are TRBV27 and TRBJ2-7; D is uncertain. The CDR3 region is CASSLRAAPTHF. In nucleotides, the CDR3 is TGTGCCAGCAGTTTAAGGGCTGCCCCAACCCACTTC.